This TCR beta chain was identified during a study of OX40 agonist ivuxolimab in advanced cancers. The data were produced by immunoSEQ multiplex PCR, yet TCRdb's version contains in-frame clones alone and is incomplete. The sample has some 97,000 clones, more than 85% seen once. Study-wide findings and caveats: Low normalized T-cell clonal expansion also characterized some of the nonresponders.

Worth noting for this clone: Its specificity is unknown.

The CDR3 sequence is 14 residues long. Germline trimming cut 2 bases from V and 4 bases from J; bases unmatched to any gene: 5. Germline V lookup: CDR1 MNHEY, CDR2 SVGAGI. The rearrangement links TRBV6-5 to TRBJ2-7; TRBD2 matches at 7 bases. The origin of this receptor is an adult with an advanced solid tumor such as melanoma, head and neck, liver or kidney cancer. Sample: CD4+ or CD8+ T cells sorted from blood, taken in a trial of the OX40 agonist ivuxolimab. The CDR3 region has the DNA TGTGCCAGCAGTTACAGCCGGGGAGGGTACGAGCAGTACTTC. Amino acid sequence: CASSYSRGGYEQYF.